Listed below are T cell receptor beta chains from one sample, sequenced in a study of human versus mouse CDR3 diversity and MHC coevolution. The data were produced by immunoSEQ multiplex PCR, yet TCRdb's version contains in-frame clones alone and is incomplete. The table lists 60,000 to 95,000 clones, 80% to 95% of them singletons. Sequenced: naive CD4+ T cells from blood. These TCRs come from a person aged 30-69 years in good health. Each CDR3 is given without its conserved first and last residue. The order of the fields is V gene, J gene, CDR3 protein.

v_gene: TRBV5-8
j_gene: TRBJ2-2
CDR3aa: ASSLGSWGSLTGELF

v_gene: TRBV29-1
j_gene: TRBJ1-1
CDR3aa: SVAPEGVLNTEAF

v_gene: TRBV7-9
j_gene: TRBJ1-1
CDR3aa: ASSLGSGTGNTEAF

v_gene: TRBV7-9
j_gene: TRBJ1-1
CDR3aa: ASSEIAPGLGEAF

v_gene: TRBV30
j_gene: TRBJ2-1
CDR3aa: AWSEEITSGSRNEQF

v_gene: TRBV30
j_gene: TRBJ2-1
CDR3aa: AWTALTPGEQF

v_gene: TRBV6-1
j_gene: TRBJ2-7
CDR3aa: ASSEALLRPYEQY

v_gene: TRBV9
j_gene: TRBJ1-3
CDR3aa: ASGQGGKASGNTIY

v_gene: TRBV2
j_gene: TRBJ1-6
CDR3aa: ASSEAVAGNSPLH

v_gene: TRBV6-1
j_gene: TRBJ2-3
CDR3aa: ASRTGEADTQY

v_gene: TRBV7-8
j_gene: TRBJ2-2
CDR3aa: ASSPRLGEGAGELF

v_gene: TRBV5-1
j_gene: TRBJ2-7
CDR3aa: ASSYGLAEQSYEQY

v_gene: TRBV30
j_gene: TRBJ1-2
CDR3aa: AWSVVLGRGYT

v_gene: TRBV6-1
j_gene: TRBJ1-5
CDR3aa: ASSGGQEGNQPQH

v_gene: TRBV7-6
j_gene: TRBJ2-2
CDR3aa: ASRRQQQGGELF

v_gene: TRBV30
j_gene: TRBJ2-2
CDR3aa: AWSLTTLDGELF

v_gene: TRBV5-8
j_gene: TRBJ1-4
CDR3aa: ASSLSGQFNEKLF

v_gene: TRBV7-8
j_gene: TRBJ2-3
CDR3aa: ASSLAGGFSTDTQY

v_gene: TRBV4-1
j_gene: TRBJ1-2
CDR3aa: ASSQAGGQGYGYT

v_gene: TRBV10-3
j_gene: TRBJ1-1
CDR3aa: AIRGQVDTEAF

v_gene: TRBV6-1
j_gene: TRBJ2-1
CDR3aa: ASSELEIPYNEQF

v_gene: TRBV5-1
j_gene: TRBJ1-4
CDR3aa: ASSLAGRGNEKLF

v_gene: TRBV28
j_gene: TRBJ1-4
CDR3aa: ATTRISREKLF

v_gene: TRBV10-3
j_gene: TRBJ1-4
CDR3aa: AISDDRASNEKLF

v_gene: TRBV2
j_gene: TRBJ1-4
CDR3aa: AILVNEKLF

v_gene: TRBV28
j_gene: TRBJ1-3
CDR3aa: ASSLGEQGTGNTIY

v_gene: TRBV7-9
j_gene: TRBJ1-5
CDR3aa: ASGIGGNQPQH

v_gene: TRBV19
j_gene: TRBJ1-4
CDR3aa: ASSIEGQGLLF

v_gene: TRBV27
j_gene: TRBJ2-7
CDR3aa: ASSPIAGVQY

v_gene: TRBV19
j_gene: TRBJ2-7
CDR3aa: ASSTYNEQY

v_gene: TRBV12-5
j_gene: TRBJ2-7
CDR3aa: ASGSGLAGLYEQY

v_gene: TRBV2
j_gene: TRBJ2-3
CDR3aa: ASSEGDRGTDTQY

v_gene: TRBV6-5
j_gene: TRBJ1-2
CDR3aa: ASSPGQGGGGYT

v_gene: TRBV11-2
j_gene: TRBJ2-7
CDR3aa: ASSLIVSGGPRSAYEQY

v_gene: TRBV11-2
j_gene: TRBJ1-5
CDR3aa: ASSTRQGGNQPQH

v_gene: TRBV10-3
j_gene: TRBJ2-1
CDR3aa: AISGIVGTGTYNEQF

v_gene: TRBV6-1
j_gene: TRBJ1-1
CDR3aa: ASSEWGVRAF

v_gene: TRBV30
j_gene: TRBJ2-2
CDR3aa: AWNQFTGELF

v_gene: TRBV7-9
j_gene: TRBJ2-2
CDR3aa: ASSLEGSRGTGELF

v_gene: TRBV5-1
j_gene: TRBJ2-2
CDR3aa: ASSLFGVDTGELF

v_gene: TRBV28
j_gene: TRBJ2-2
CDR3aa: ASLPGSTGELF

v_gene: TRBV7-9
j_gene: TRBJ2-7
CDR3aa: ASSPPTGGVYEQY

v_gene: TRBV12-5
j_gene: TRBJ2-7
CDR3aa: ASGLVQLRDSDSYEQY

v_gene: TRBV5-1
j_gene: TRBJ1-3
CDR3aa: ASSLEVGWGDWDTIY

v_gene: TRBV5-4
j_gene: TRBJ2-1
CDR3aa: ASSFGQGANEQF

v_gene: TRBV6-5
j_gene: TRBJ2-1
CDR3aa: ASLGRGPYNEQF

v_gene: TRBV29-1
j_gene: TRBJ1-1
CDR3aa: SVRTEMNTEAF

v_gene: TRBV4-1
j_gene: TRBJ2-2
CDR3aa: ASSQERGSNTGELF

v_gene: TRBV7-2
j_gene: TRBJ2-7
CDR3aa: ASSLRTSGGSYEQY

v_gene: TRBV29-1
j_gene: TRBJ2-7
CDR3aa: SVASSGRRYEQY

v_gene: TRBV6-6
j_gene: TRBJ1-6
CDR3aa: ASSYLGASYNSPLH

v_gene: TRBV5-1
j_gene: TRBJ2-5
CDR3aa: ASSYGYSGGATSETQY

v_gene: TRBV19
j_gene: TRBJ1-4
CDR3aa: ASTGTGGREKLF

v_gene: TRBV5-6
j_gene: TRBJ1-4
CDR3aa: AALDRGREKLF